The 31 T cell receptor beta chains below were found in one sample sequenced in a study of cytomegalovirus exposure and HLA in healthy donors. TCRdb's copy holds only in-frame clones and misses some; the assay was immunoSEQ multiplex PCR. This sample yields 40,000 to 55,000 clones, of which about nine tenths are seen a single time; about 6.7% belongs to the top ten. What was sequenced was PBMCs. These receptors all stem from a young woman in good health and CMV-seronegative.

This clone has a handful of counts. The chain carries TRBV9 and TRBJ1-1, with TRBD1 matching over 7 bases. V dropped 2 bases and J dropped 4; count of bases not matched to a gene: 2. CDR3 length equals 13 residues. CDR1 is SGDLS and CDR2 is YYNGEE in the germline V gene. The CDR3 bases are TGTGCCAGCAGCGTGGGACAGTCCACTGAAGCTTTCTTT. Its protein product is CASSVGQSTEAFF.

This rearrangement joins TRBV15 to TRBJ2-3; 8 bases match TRBD1. There are 16 residues in the CDR3. Germline trimming cut 3 bases from V and 8 bases from J; bases unmatched to any gene: 13. Germline V CDR1 and CDR2: LNHNV, YYDKDF (reference sequence). CDR3 sequence reads: CATSSPGQGDVGTQYF. In nucleotides, the CDR3 is TGTGCCACCAGCAGCCCCGGACAGGGCGACGTTGGTACGCAGTATTTT.

The V gene is TRBV11-2, the J gene TRBJ2-7; 7 bases fit TRBD1. CDR1 SGHAT and CDR2 FQNNGV come from the germline V gene. The CDR3 has 15 residues. The J segment lost 7 bases and the V segment lost 5 bases, leaving 14 bases of the junction unmatched. CDR3 sequence (DNA): TGTGCCAGCAGCCCTCAGGACAGGCTGATTAGGGAGCAGTACTTC. Translation: CASSPQDRLIREQYF.

The rearrangement joins TRBV6-5 to TRBJ1-1; D might be TRBD1 (5 bases). Germline V lookup: CDR1 MNHEY, CDR2 SVGAGI. The V gene lost 0 bases and the J gene lost 0 bases, with 11 bases spanning the gap. The CDR3 consists of 16 residues. The CDR3 is CASSYSTAGLNTEAFF. Written as DNA, the CDR3 is TGTGCCAGCAGTTACTCGACAGCAGGGCTGAACACTGAAGCTTTCTTT.

V is TRBV29-1 and J is TRBJ1-1; D possibly corresponds to TRBD1 (6 bases). V was shortened by 4 bases and J by 6 bases, with 18 bases between the two germline ends. Germline CDR1 SQVTM, CDR2 ANQGSEA. The CDR3 runs to 14 residues. DNA for the CDR3: TGCAGCGTTGCCCCGGGGGGGGGCTCGTCTGAAGCTTTCTTT. Translation gives CSVAPGGGSSEAFF. The complete variable domain, with remaining parts taken from reference TRBV29-1 and TRBJ1-1, reads SAVISQKPSRDICQRGTSLTIQCQVDSQVTMMFWYRQQPGQSLTLIATANQGSEATYESGFVIDKFPISRPNLTFSTLTVSNMSPEDSSIYLCSVAPGGGSSEAFFGQGTRLTVV.

The chain has TRBV5-6 and TRBJ2-3; perhaps TRBD2 as D (5 bases). Trimming removed 1 base from V and 4 bases from J, with 10 bases in between. The CDR3 runs 14 residues. In germline, CDR1 is SGHDT, CDR2 YYEEEE. CDR3 coding DNA: TGTGCCAGCAGCTTGCGAGGGAGTTCAGATACGCAGTATTTT. Residues: CASSLRGSSDTQYF.

The chain couples TRBV4-2 to TRBJ2-1; D uncertain. This CDR3 region has 13 residues. Deletions cut 5 bases from V and 1 base from J, with 6 bases between. Germline V gene lookup returns CDR1 LGHNA and CDR2 YNFKEQ. CDR3 loop: CASSVESYNEQFF. The CDR3 coding sequence is TGTGCCAGCAGCGTGGAGTCCTACAATGAGCAGTTCTTC.

This chain connects TRBV18 to TRBJ2-7; 8 positions match TRBD1. Germline lookup yields CDR1 KGHSH and CDR2 LQKENI. V shed 5 bases, J shed 3 bases, and the junction held 3 bases outside the gene matches. The CDR3 totals 13 residues. The CDR3 sequence: CASSTGQGYEQYF. CDR3 DNA sequence: TGTGCCAGCTCAACCGGACAGGGCTACGAGCAGTACTTC. Complete variable domain (other parts from reference TRBV18 and TRBJ2-7): NAGVMQNPRHLVRRRGQEARLRCSPMKGHSHVYWYRQLPEEGLKFMVYLQKENIIDESGMPKERFSAEFPKEGPSILRIQQVVRGDSAAYFCASSTGQGYEQYFGPGTRLTVT.

The genes are TRBV28 and TRBJ1-5; D gene ambiguous. CDR1 MDHEN and CDR2 SYDVKM come from the germline V gene. The V end lost 3 bases, the J end lost 6 bases, and 6 bases lay between the germline ends. This CDR3 has 12 amino acids. CDR3 protein: CASSLPSQPQHF. In nucleotides, the CDR3 is TGTGCCAGCAGTTTGCCTAGTCAGCCCCAGCATTTT. Full variable domain (rest looked up from reference TRBV28 and TRBJ1-5): DVKVTQSSRYLVKRTGEKVFLECVQDMDHENMFWYRQDPGLGLRLIYFSYDVKMKEKGDIPEGYSVSREKKERFSLILESASTNQTSMYLCASSLPSQPQHFGDGTRLSIL.

The V and J genes are TRBV19 and TRBJ2-7, with D perhaps TRBD1 (5 bases). Trimming took off 6 bases at V and 6 bases at J, with 15 bases between the two ends. The length of the CDR3 is 13 residues. CDR1 is LNHDA and CDR2 is SQIVND in the germline V gene (reference sequence). The CDR3 loop is CASRDSSRGEQYF. The CDR3 coding sequence is TGTGCCAGTAGAGACAGTTCTAGGGGCGAGCAGTACTTC.

The chain joins TRBV11-2 to TRBJ2-7; D is possibly TRBD2 (5 bases). Germline V gene lookup returns CDR1 SGHAT and CDR2 FQNNGV. Between the trimmed V and J ends, which lost 5 bases and 1 base, there was a span of 18 bases. CDR3 length: 16 amino acids. This CDR3 is CASSPGRVGISYEQYF. Written as DNA, the CDR3 is TGTGCCAGCAGCCCCGGGCGGGTAGGGATTTCCTACGAGCAGTACTTC.

The chain uses TRBV9 and TRBJ2-2; 9 bases match TRBD1. Germline CDR1 SGDLS, CDR2 YYNGEE. The CDR3 is 15 residues long. Unmatched junction bases numbered 3, after V lost 3 bases and J lost 3 bases. This chain's CDR3 is CASSAGQGDTGELFF. CDR3 nucleotide sequence: TGTGCCAGCAGCGCGGGACAGGGTGACACCGGGGAGCTGTTTTTT.

J is TRBJ2-2 and V is TRBV29-1; perhaps TRBD1 as D (6 bases). The V and J ends lost 6 bases and 0 bases respectively, with 11 bases between them. The CDR3 has 14 amino acids. Germline V lookup: CDR1 SQVTM, CDR2 ANQGSEA. CDR3 bases: TGCAGCGTCTCGACAGGAGCGAACACCGGGGAGCTGTTTTTT. Encoded protein: CSVSTGANTGELFF.

This clone was found once. The chain combines TRBV15 with TRBJ1-4; D gene unclear. V was clipped by 0 bases and J by 6 bases, with 20 bases between them. The CDR3 has 18 residues. In germline, CDR1 is LNHNV, CDR2 YYDKDF (reference sequence). The CDR3 region has the DNA TGTGCCACCAGCAGAGACGAACAAGGCAGGTGGCGTGATGAAAAACTGTTTTTT. This translates into CATSRDEQGRWRDEKLFF.

The chain couples TRBV9 to TRBJ1-4; D not resolved. V lost 0 bases and J lost 7, with 13 bases in between. CDR1 and CDR2 (germline): SGDLS, YYNGEE. The CDR3 runs to 15 residues. The CDR3 DNA sequence: TGTGCCAGCAGCGTAGGAGGAGGGTGGGGTGAAAAACTGTTTTTT. Its translation: CASSVGGGWGEKLFF.

The J gene is TRBJ2-7, the V gene TRBV27; 11 bases match TRBD2. The ends lost 4 bases at V and 3 bases at J; junction bases unmatched: 2. CDR3 length: 14 amino acids. Germline values: CDR1 MNHEY, CDR2 SMNVEV (reference sequence). The CDR3 sequence is CASSSGLAGYEQYF. In nucleotides, the CDR3 is TGTGCCAGCAGTTCAGGACTAGCGGGCTACGAGCAGTACTTC.

The V gene is TRBV27, the J gene TRBJ2-5; TRBD2 matches at 9 bases. From germline, CDR1 is MNHEY and CDR2 SMNVEV (reference sequence). The CDR3 length is 16 residues. V shed 5 bases and J 5 bases; nucleotides not matched to a gene: 12. The CDR3 DNA reads as TGTGCCAGCAGTCCCAGACTAGCGGAGAGGGTGGAGACCCAGTACTTC. It codes for CASSPRLAERVETQYF.

The rearrangement joins TRBV18 to TRBJ2-7; D is ambiguous. V was pared by 10 bases and J by 3 bases, with 16 bases between. Germline loops: CDR1 KGHSH, CDR2 LQKENI. This CDR3 comprises 13 residues. In nucleotides, the CDR3 is TGTGCCACCAAAGCGCGGCTGCTCTACGAGCAGTACTTC. Translating it yields CATKARLLYEQYF.

The gene calls are TRBV4-1 and TRBJ2-7, with D perhaps TRBD2 (5 bases). The V and J ends lost 4 bases and 5 bases respectively, with 12 bases between them. CDR1 is MGHRA, CDR2 YSYEKL, per germline. CDR3 length equals 13 residues. This CDR3 reads CASSRVGEDEQYF. The CDR3 DNA follows: TGCGCCAGCAGCCGGGTCGGGGAAGACGAGCAGTACTTC.

The chain links TRBV4-1 to TRBJ1-4; TRBD1 matches at 7 bases. The CDR3 covers 16 residues. The V segment lost 1 base and the J segment 5 bases; nucleotides outside the gene matches: 7. CDR1 is MGHRA and CDR2 is YSYEKL in the germline V gene. The CDR3 nucleotides are TGCGCCAGCAGCCAAGTAGTGGGACAGCTCAATGAAAAACTGTTTTTT. This translates into CASSQVVGQLNEKLFF.

This sequence joins TRBV6-6 and TRBJ2-1, with 8 bases fitting TRBD2. This CDR3 has 16 residues. Germline values: CDR1 MNHNY, CDR2 SVGAGI (reference sequence). V shed 6 bases and J 4 bases; nucleotides not matched to a gene: 11. CDR3 residues: CASSAGRLAGYNEQFF. The CDR3 DNA reads TGTGCCAGCAGCGCGGGTCGTCTAGCGGGTTACAATGAGCAGTTCTTC.

The chain has TRBV28 and TRBJ1-5; TRBD1 is a possible D gene (5 bases). The CDR3 runs to 13 residues. The germline V and J ends were trimmed by 2 bases and 6 bases, with 8 bases remaining between them. CDR1 is MDHEN and CDR2 is SYDVKM in the germline V gene. The CDR3 loop is CASSLHQGQPQHF. The CDR3 DNA reads TGTGCCAGCAGTTTACATCAGGGTCAGCCCCAGCATTTT.

The chain links TRBV7-9 to TRBJ2-3; D might be TRBD2 (5 bases). Germline assignment: CDR1 SEHNR and CDR2 FQNEAQ (reference sequence). The ends were cut back, 1 base at V and 6 bases at J, with 20 bases in the middle. This CDR3 contains 17 residues. This chain's CDR3 is CASSLESLYLGEDTQYF. CDR3 DNA sequence: TGTGCCAGCAGCTTAGAGTCGCTCTACCTCGGGGAGGATACGCAGTATTTT.

This chain connects TRBV5-5 to TRBJ2-5, with TRBD2 matching 10 bases. CDR1 is SGHKS, CDR2 YYEKEE, per germline (reference sequence). CDR3 length: 18 residues. V gave up 0 bases and J gave up 5 bases; unmatched junction bases: 13. In DNA form, the CDR3 reads TGTGCCAGCAGCTTGGCCTTAGCGGGAGGACCCAGTAGGGAGACCCAGTACTTC. Translating gives CASSLALAGGPSRETQYF.

The chain combines TRBV27 with TRBJ1-2; 9 nucleotides match TRBD1. The CDR3 extends over 13 amino acids. In germline, CDR1 is MNHEY, CDR2 SMNVEV (reference sequence). V shed 5 bases and J 7 bases; nucleotides not matched to a gene: 5. The CDR3 sequence is CASSRDRVAGYTF. CDR3 sequence (DNA): TGTGCCAGCAGTCGGGACAGGGTTGCTGGCTACACCTTC.

The rearrangement joins TRBV10-1 to TRBJ2-2, with D perhaps TRBD2 (6 bases). CDR3 length: 17 amino acids. V lost 2 bases, J lost 1 base, and 14 bases lay in between. Per the germline V gene, CDR1 is WNHNN and CDR2 is SYGVQD (reference sequence). The CDR3 nucleotides are TGCGCCAGCAGTGAGAAAACGGGGGAGAGGAACACCGGGGAGCTGTTTTTT. Amino acids: CASSEKTGERNTGELFF.

The CDR3 here is CASSAQGDQPQHF. CDR3 DNA: TGTGCCAGCAGCGCACAGGGGGATCAGCCCCAGCATTTT. This chain links TRBV9 with TRBJ1-5, with TRBD1 identical over 8 bases. Germline loops: CDR1 SGDLS, CDR2 YYNGEE. J gave up 5 bases and V 3 bases, and 1 base lay outside the gene matches. The CDR3 sequence is 13 residues long.

V usage is TRBV7-3 and J usage is TRBJ1-2, with unresolved D. Germline V gene lookup returns CDR1 SGHTA and CDR2 FQGTGA. V shed 2 bases and J shed 8 bases, with 9 bases lying between them. CDR3 length: 12 residues. This chain's CDR3 is CASSLGGYGYTF. CDR3 in DNA: TGTGCCAGCAGCTTAGGCGGTTACGGCTACACCTTC.

The chain has TRBV30 and TRBJ2-7, with D maybe TRBD1 (5 bases). V lost 0 bases and J lost 3, with 12 bases in between. CDR1 GTSNPN and CDR2 SVGIG come from the germline V gene (reference sequence). This CDR3 has 14 amino acids. CDR3 bases: TGTGCCTGGAGTGTAGGGGAAGGGTTCTACGAGCAGTACTTC. Its protein is CAWSVGEGFYEQYF.

The CDR3 sequence: CASSAIWGQNYGYTF. CDR3 nucleotide sequence: TGTGCCAGCAGTGCCATCTGGGGGCAAAACTATGGCTACACCTTC. The J gene is TRBJ1-2, the V gene TRBV28, with D perhaps TRBD1 (6 bases). Trimming shortened V by 5 bases and J by 2 bases, and 15 bases separated the two germline ends. The CDR3 runs to 15 residues. Germline assignment: CDR1 MDHEN and CDR2 SYDVKM.

The rearrangement links TRBV27 to TRBJ1-1; 10 positions agree with TRBD1. The CDR3 extends over 15 amino acids. The junction had 9 bases not matched to a gene; V was cut back by 5 bases and J by 6 bases. In germline, CDR1 is MNHEY, CDR2 SMNVEV (reference sequence). CDR3 protein: CASSRGGQGSAEAFF. The CDR3 DNA is TGTGCCAGCAGTCGAGGGGGACAGGGGAGCGCTGAAGCTTTCTTT.